Listed here are 15 T cell receptor beta chains from one sample, sequenced in a study of blood T cells in healthy people across ages. Primers used in a second PCR of about 7 to 12 cycles were a sample-barcoded 5' primer and a J-beta primer mix. One entry per CDR3 protein results from TCRdb running MiXCR on the 5' RACE reads. This sample has fewer than 2,000,000 distinct CDR3 sequences; roughly two fifths occur once, and the top ten carry roughly 23%. Sample: blood. These TCRs come from a human donor in good health.

The chain carries TRBV12-5 and TRBJ1-1, with D unclear. Trimming cost V 6 bases and J 0 bases, with 23 bases left between them. This CDR3 contains 18 residues. The V gene's germline CDR1 is LGHNT and CDR2 FRNRAP. The CDR3 bases are TGTGCTAGTGGCTCGGTACTAGGACCGTCAATAATGAACACTGAAGCTTTCTTT. It encodes CASGSVLGPSIMNTEAFF.

The gene calls are TRBV6-2 or TRBV6-3 and TRBJ1-1, with unresolved D. The V gene lost 2 bases and the J gene lost 1 base, with 8 bases spanning the gap. The CDR3 covers 14 residues. The germline V gene encodes CDR1 MNHEY and CDR2 SVGEGT. The CDR3 is CASSYLAGNTEAFF. The CDR3 nucleotides are TGTGCCAGCAGTTACCTGGCAGGGAACACTGAAGCTTTCTTT.

This clonotype was seen more than once but under ten times. This rearrangement joins TRBV12-3 or TRBV12-4 to TRBJ2-5; the match to TRBD2 covers 9 bases. The CDR3 has 14 amino acids. V shed 4 bases, J shed 10 bases, and the junction held 10 bases outside the gene matches. For the CDR3, the DNA is TGTGCCAGCAGTTCCAGCGGGGGGCTGGTGGTCCAGTACTTC. Encoded protein: CASSSSGGLVVQYF.

The chain joins TRBV10-3 to TRBJ1-2; the D gene is possibly TRBD1 (6 bases). The CDR3 extends over 14 amino acids. Germline CDR1 reads ENHRY; CDR2 reads SYGVKD. Trimming pared 6 bases from V and 5 bases from J, leaving 16 bases between. The CDR3: CAIRPDGGHYGYTF. Here the CDR3 DNA reads TGTGCCATCAGACCGGACGGGGGGCATTATGGCTACACCTTC.

The CDR3: CASRSTGSTDTQYF. The CDR3 coding sequence is TGTGCCAGCAGATCGACAGGGAGCACAGATACGCAGTATTTT. This chain links TRBV7-2 with TRBJ2-3, with 7 bases identical to TRBD1. V lost 6 bases and J lost 0; bases outside the gene matches: 3. The CDR3 is 14 amino acids. The germline V gene has CDR1 SGHTA and CDR2 FQGNSA.

The V and J genes are TRBV3-1 and TRBJ2-4; D is undetermined. The germline gives CDR1 LGHDT, CDR2 YNNKEL (reference sequence). The V end lost 1 base, the J end lost 13 bases, and 14 bases lay between the germline ends. The CDR3 has 13 residues. The CDR3 DNA sequence: TGTGCCAGCAGCCAAGCTGGGAAAGCAGAGCAGTACTTC. Protein product: CASSQAGKAEQYF.

The chain couples TRBV4-3 to TRBJ2-5; D perhaps matches TRBD1 (5 bases). In germline, CDR1 is LGHNA, CDR2 YSLEER. Between the trimmed V and J ends, which lost 1 base and 2 bases, there was a span of 17 bases. This CDR3 spans 17 amino acids. The CDR3 nucleotides read TGCGCCAGCAGCCAAGGGGCCAGACAGCTCCCACAAGAGACCCAGTACTTC. Translating it yields CASSQGARQLPQETQYF.

About this clonotype itself: At one end the junction does not follow the germline gene, possibly because of a read error. The chain couples TRBV7-7 to TRBJ2-3, with 13 bases fitting TRBD2. The CDR3 runs to 15 residues. Germline assignment: CDR1 SSHAT and CDR2 FNYEAQ (reference sequence). CDR3 nucleotide sequence: TGTGCTAGCAGTTCAGGACTAGCGGGGGATTATACGCAGTATTTT. This translates into CASSSGLAGDYTQYF.

This clonotype was seen only a few times. The V call is TRBV5-6, the J call TRBJ1-2; D is uncertain. Trimming took 6 bases from V and 3 from J, leaving 15 bases between them. Germline-derived CDR1 and CDR2 are SGHDT and YYEEEE. The CDR3 totals 14 residues. The CDR3 nucleotides read TGTGCCAGCATCGCAGGCGTCCAAGACTATGGCTACACCTTC. Its translation: CASIAGVQDYGYTF.

This clonotype was seen a handful of times. One junction end does not reproduce the germline sequence, and a read error may be involved. V and J are TRBV7-2 and TRBJ2-7; D is possibly TRBD2 (5 bases). This CDR3 is built from 14 residues. Germline-derived CDR1 and CDR2 are SGHTA and FQGNSA. In nucleotides, the CDR3 is TGTGCCAGCAACTTACTAGGAAATCCCTACGAGCAGTACTTC. The encoded protein is CASNLLGNPYEQYF.

J is TRBJ1-2 and V is TRBV5-1; D unresolved. This CDR3 spans 13 amino acids. V lost 4 bases and J lost 8, with 15 bases in between. The germline V gene has CDR1 SGHRS and CDR2 YFSETQ. The DNA of the CDR3 is TGCGCCAGCAGCCCCGAAAGTAGCCTGGGCTACACCTTC. Translating it yields CASSPESSLGYTF.

This clonotype occurred a few times. The chain joins TRBV25-1 to TRBJ1-2, with no clear D. The CDR3 has 11 residues. The germline gives CDR1 MGHDK, CDR2 SYGVNS. Trimming removed 5 bases at V and 7 bases at J, with 8 bases between. CDR3 DNA sequence: TGTGCCAGCAGTCACCTTCTTGGCTACACCTTC. Encoded protein: CASSHLLGYTF.

This chain links TRBV6-6 with TRBJ1-2, with D possibly being TRBD1 (5 bases). CDR1 and CDR2 (germline): MNHNY, SVGAGI (reference sequence). The ends were cut back, 2 bases at V and 7 bases at J, with 11 bases in the middle. The CDR3 is made up of 13 amino acids. CDR3 sequence: CASSYGGTGGYTF. The CDR3 DNA follows: TGTGCCAGCAGTTACGGGGGAACGGGTGGCTACACCTTC.

This clonotype was recorded a few times. The genes are TRBV13 and TRBJ1-2; D call uncertain. Trimming shortened V by 2 bases and J by 8 bases, and 18 bases separated the two germline ends. Germline V gene sequence: CDR1 PRHDT, CDR2 FYEKMQ (reference sequence). CDR3 length equals 15 residues. The CDR3 region is CASSLRGSGGQGYTF. The CDR3 bases are TGTGCCAGCAGCTTAAGAGGATCGGGCGGGCAAGGCTACACCTTC.

J is TRBJ2-3 and V is TRBV24-1; 9 positions agree with TRBD2. J lost 1 base, V lost 4 bases, and 2 bases had no gene match. The CDR3 runs 15 residues. Per the germline V gene, CDR1 is KGHDR and CDR2 is SFDVKD. This chain's CDR3 is CATSERGGRTDTQYF. In DNA form, the CDR3 reads TGTGCCACCAGTGAGCGGGGGGGCCGCACAGATACGCAGTATTTT.